The clone carrying this T cell receptor (beta chain) was seen once. Sequencing was performed with immunoSEQ multiplex PCR; in TCRdb, only in-frame clones are kept and a portion is missing. The table records about 60,000 clones, around 92% of them present only once. This specimen belongs to a study of T cell changes during pregnancy in multiple sclerosis. V shed 4 bases and J 5 bases; nucleotides not matched to a gene: 14. Looked up from germline, CDR1 is SGHTA and CDR2 is FQGNSA. The CDR3 is made up of 16 amino acids. The clonotype comes from a female donor with multiple sclerosis, enrolled in a pregnancy study. The chain links TRBV7-2 to TRBJ2-7; 7 bases match TRBD1. The sequencing used peripheral blood, collected in the first trimester of pregnancy. The CDR3 sequence: CASSWDSTTKNHEQYF. In DNA, the CDR3 is TGTGCCAGCAGCTGGGACAGTACCACCAAAAACCACGAGCAGTACTTC. The whole variable domain, filled in from reference TRBV7-2 and TRBJ2-7, reads GAGVSQSPSNKVTEKGKDVELRCDPISGHTALYWYRQSLGQGLEFLIYFQGNSAPDKSGLPSDRFSAERTGGSVSTLTIQRTQQEDSAVYLCASSWDSTTKNHEQYFGPGTRLTVT.